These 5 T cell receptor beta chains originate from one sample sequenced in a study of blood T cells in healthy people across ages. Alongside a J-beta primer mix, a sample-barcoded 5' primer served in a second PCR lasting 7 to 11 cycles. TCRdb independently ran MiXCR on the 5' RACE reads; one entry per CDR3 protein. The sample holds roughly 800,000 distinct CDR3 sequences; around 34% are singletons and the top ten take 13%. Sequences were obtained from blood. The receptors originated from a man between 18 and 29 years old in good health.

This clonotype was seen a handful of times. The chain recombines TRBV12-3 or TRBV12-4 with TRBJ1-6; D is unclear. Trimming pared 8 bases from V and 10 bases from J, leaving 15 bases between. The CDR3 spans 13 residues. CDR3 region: CASGSEYSSPLHF. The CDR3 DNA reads TGTGCCAGCGGATCTGAGTATTCGTCACCCCTCCACTTT.

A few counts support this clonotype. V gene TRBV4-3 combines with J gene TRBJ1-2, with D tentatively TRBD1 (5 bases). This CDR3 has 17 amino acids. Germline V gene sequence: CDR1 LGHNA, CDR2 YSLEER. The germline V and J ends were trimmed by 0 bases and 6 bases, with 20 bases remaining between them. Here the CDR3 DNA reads TGCGCCAGCAGCCAAGATCTAGGGACGCTCTCACCCCATGGCTACACCTTC. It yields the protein CASSQDLGTLSPHGYTF.

The CDR3 region is CSARDPSGFYNEQFF. The CDR3 bases are TGCAGTGCTAGAGACCCTAGCGGATTCTACAATGAGCAGTTCTTC. The V gene is TRBV20-1, the J gene TRBJ2-1; TRBD2 matches at 7 bases. Germline V gene sequence: CDR1 DFQATT, CDR2 SNEGSKA (reference sequence). Losses at the gene ends were 0 bases for V and 3 bases for J; bases not matched to a gene: 5. The CDR3 has 15 residues.

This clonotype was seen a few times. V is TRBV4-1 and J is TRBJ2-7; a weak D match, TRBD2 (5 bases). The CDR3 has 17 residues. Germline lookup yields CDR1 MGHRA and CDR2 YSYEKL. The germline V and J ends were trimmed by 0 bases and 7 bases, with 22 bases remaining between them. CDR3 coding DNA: TGCGCCAGCAGCCAAGATGAATCGCGGCAGATTTCGGGAGAGCAGTACTTC. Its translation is CASSQDESRQISGEQYF.

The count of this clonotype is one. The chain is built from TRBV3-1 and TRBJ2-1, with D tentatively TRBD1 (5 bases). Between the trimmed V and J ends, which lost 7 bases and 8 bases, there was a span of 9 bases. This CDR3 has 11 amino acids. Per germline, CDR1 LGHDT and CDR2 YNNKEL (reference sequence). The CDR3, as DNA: TGTGCCAGCACTCAGGGCTATGAGCAGTTCTTC. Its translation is CASTQGYEQFF.